This T cell receptor beta chain was sequenced in a study of blood T cell repertoires in COVID-19 (dated by TCRdb to 2019 to 2021). The study in broad terms: Samples covering the acute and convalescent phases of COVID-19 were provided by collaborators in the United States, Italy and Spain. The material from the prospective study consisted of cDNA or gDNA derived from T cells, B-cell-depleted T cells, or PBMCs. The dataset comprised deeply sampled blood TCRbeta repertoires from subjects exposed to, actively infected with, or recovered from COVID-19. A freely available public database, intended as a resource for researchers studying the immune response to SARS-CoV-2, is where the repertoires were released. The samples were drawn from two sources: the first 160 participants of the ongoing ImmuneRACE study, and fewer than 1,500 subjects contributed by 6 global collaborators. The sample metadata nearly always contained a de-identified subject ID, COVID-19 status, age in years and sex. Where HLA class I and class II types were available, the types were taken from metadata supplied by the sample provider, not from assay-based typing. General findings and caveats noted by the study authors: The quantity of clinical and demographic metadata differed by source and by participant and was supplied without curation.

At one collaborating source in Seattle, patients were enrolled during active infection and were followed longitudinally through the course of disease. Whole blood was collected in K2EDTA tubes by collaborating institutions according to the institutions' own protocols. For TCRbeta analysis, collaborators shipped samples in one of three forms: frozen whole blood, isolated PBMCs, or DNA extracted from either of those sample types. The junction carries 23 bases between V and J, which are trimmed by 5 bases and 4 bases respectively. Taken from the germline V gene (reference sequence), the CDR1 and CDR2 loops are MNHEY and SMNVEV. The CDR3 measures 18 amino acids from cysteine to phenylalanine. Only the CDR3 region is kept as DNA, spanning 54 bases read in frame from base 1. Of note for this clone: This receptor's antigen is unknown. No per-base quality is available; no much larger clone lies one base away.

TCRbeta CDR3 regions were amplified from genomic DNA using the immunoSEQ Assay, a bias-controlled multiplex PCR. As for the authors' bioinformatics: Within the assay, amplification of reference gene primers was used to estimate how many nucleated cells each sample contained. Sequence reads were collapsed and filtered to measure the absolute abundance of every unique TCRbeta CDR3 rearrangement. For each sample, productive Simpson clonality was calculated as the square root of Simpson's diversity index over productive rearrangements. Sourced from immuneACCESS, this table was stored by TCRdb with only in-frame sequences that have V and J called. A share of the clones is absent; for the studies checked, an unresolved V gene accounts for under half, and the remainder has no known explanation. Clonal size and the V and J genes are those of that table, whereas D and trimming came from the DNA. Recorded for this sample are roughly 230,000 clones; 65% to 90% of them occurred a single time. The ten largest clones take up about 5.1% of the sample.

This receptor was identified in a man aged 50-60 years with COVID-19, enrolled during active disease. This chain joins TRBV27 to TRBJ2-2; TRBD1 is possibly the D segment (7 matching bases). The material sequenced was peripheral blood. This receptor has the CDR3 CASSPFRWAGGSTGELFF. The bases are TGTGCCAGCAGTCCATTCCGATGGGCAGGGGGGAGCACCGGGGAGCTGTTTTTT.